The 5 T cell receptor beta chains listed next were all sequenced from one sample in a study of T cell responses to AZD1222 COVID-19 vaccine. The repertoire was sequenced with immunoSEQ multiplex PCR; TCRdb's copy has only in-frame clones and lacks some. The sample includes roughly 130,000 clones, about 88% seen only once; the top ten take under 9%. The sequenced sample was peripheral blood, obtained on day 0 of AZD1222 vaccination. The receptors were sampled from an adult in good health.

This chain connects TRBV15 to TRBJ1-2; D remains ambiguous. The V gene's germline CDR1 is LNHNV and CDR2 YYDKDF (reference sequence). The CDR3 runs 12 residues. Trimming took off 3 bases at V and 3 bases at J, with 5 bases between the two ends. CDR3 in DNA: TGTGCCACCAGCAGTCGCCACTATGGCTACACCTTC. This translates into CATSSRHYGYTF.

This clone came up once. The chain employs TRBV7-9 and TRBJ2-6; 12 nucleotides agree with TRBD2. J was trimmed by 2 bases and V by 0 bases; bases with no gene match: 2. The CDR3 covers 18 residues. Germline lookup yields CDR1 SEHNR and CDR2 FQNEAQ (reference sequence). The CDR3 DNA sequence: TGTGCCAGCAGCTTAGCGACTAGCGGGAGCACTGGGGCCAACGTCCTGACTTTC. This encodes CASSLATSGSTGANVLTF.

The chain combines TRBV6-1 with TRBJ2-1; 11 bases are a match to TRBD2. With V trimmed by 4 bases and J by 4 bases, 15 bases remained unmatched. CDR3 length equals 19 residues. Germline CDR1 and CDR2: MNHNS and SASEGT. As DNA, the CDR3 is TGTGCCAGCAGTGCGGTAGGGACTAGCGGCAGTGCAAGATACAATGAGCAGTTCTTC. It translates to CASSAVGTSGSARYNEQFF.

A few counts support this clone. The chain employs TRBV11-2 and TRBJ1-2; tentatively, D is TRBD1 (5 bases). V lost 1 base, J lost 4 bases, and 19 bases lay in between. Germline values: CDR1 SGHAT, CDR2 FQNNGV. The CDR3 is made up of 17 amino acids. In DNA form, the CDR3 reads TGTGCCAGCAGCTTAGTGAGCAGAGAGGGGATGGGCTATGGCTACACCTTC. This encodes CASSLVSREGMGYGYTF.

The CDR3 bases are TGTGCCAGCAGTCGGACAGCTGGAAACACCATATATTTT. Translating it yields CASSRTAGNTIYF. The chain recombines TRBV5-4 with TRBJ1-3, with D maybe TRBD1 (6 bases). This CDR3 region has 13 residues. Per the germline V gene, CDR1 is SGHNT and CDR2 is YYREEE (reference sequence). V was trimmed by 5 bases and J by 2 bases, leaving 8 bases between them.